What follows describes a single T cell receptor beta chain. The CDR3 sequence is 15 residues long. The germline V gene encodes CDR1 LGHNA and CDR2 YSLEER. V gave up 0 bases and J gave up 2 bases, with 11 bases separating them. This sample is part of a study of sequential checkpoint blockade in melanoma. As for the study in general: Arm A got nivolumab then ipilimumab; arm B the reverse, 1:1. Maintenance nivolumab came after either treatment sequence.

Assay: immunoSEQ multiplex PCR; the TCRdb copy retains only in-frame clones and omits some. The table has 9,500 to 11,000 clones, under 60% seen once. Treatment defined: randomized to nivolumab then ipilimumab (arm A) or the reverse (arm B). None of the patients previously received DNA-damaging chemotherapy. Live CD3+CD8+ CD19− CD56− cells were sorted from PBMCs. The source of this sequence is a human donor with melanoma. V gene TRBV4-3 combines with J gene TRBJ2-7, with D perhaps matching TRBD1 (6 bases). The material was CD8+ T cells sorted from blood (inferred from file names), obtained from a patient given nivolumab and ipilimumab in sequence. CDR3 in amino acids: CASSQEEGETYEQYF. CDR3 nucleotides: TGCGCCAGCAGCCAAGAAGAGGGGGAGACCTACGAGCAGTACTTC.